This T cell receptor (beta chain) was sequenced in a study of monozygotic twins with inflammatory bowel disease. With roughly 16 and 10 cycles respectively, two nested PCRs were carried out on TCRalpha and TCRbeta cDNA. TCRdb reprocessed the 5' RACE reads, keeping one entry per CDR3 protein, no DNA. Here the sample table reports some 400,000 distinct CDR3 sequences. Per germline, CDR1 DFQATT and CDR2 SNEGSKA (reference sequence). The CDR3 totals 13 residues. On this clonotype: The antigen is undetermined.

Without any T cell sorting, total RNA was isolated from whole blood. Findings and caveats of the study: Discordant twins showed the same repertoire similarity as concordant twins, possibly from limited power. TCRbeta inverse Simpson diversity was decreased in IBD patients versus healthy co-twins.

This receptor was obtained from a human donor with ulcerative colitis or Crohn's disease, or a healthy co-twin of an affected twin (not recorded which). The V call is TRBV20-1, the J call TRBJ2-3. Input material: blood. The CDR3 loop is CSARDSLADTQYF.